The 9 T cell receptor beta chains in this list originate from one sample, sequenced in a study of T cells after yellow fever vaccination (dated by TCRdb to about 2019). The library was obtained by 5' RACE. TCRdb shows the sequencer as Illumina HiSeq 2500. TCRdb's own reprocessing of the public reads used fastp at Q25 and MiXCR and kept productive beta chains. When rows share a CDR3 protein, they turn into one entry using the most common DNA and genes. The sample includes 100,000 to 150,000 distinct CDR3 sequences, with about 7% observed a single time. The top ten constitute roughly 2.5% of the sample. The label giving this sample's treatment or condition can be read as: live attenuated yellow fever vaccine strain. This specimen consisted of CD4+ T cells sorted from PBMCs, obtained approximately 11 days after the first yellow fever vaccination. These receptors all stem from a man between 18 and 35 years old who received the YFV17D yellow fever vaccine.

Ten or more counts support this clonotype. This rearrangement joins TRBV6-2 or TRBV6-3 to TRBJ1-4; no definite D call. V dropped 6 bases and J dropped 5 bases, with 10 bases sitting between them. This CDR3 contains 13 residues. Per the germline V gene, CDR1 is MNHEY and CDR2 is SVGEGT. The DNA for the CDR3 is TGTGCCAGCAGCCTGGACGGGAATGAAAAACTGTTTTTT. Amino acids: CASSLDGNEKLFF.

This clonotype was counted many times. The rearrangement uses TRBV7-8 and TRBJ2-3; TRBD2 agrees at 7 bases. The CDR3 is 17 amino acids. With 2 bases clipped from V and 2 bases from J, the junction kept 10 bases outside the gene matches. The germline V gene has CDR1 SGHVS and CDR2 FQNEAQ. CDR3 sequence (DNA): TGTGCCAGCAGCTTAAGAGTGAGGACTAGTCCCACAGATACGCAGTATTTT. It translates to CASSLRVRTSPTDTQYF.

This clonotype occurred many times. This chain's CDR3 is CASSTGAPLVSNQPQHF. DNA of the CDR3: TGTGCCAGCAGCACCGGAGCCCCGCTCGTTAGCAATCAGCCCCAGCATTTT. The genes are TRBV7-9 and TRBJ1-5; D not certain. The length of the CDR3 is 17 residues. Per germline, CDR1 SEHNR and CDR2 FQNEAQ (reference sequence). V lost 5 bases to trimming and J lost 0 bases, with 17 bases between them.

In its sample, this clonotype was seen many times. V and J are TRBV7-2 and TRBJ2-3; 8 bases fit TRBD2. The CDR3 totals 14 residues. V shed 5 bases, J shed 1 base, and the junction held 2 bases outside the gene matches. Germline V CDR1 and CDR2: SGHTA, FQGNSA. CDR3 nucleotide sequence: TGTGCCAGCAGCCCGGGGGGGGGCACAGATACGCAGTATTTT. Translating it yields CASSPGGGTDTQYF.

This clonotype came up a few times. This chain links TRBV18 with TRBJ2-1; maybe TRBD1 (6 bases). Trimming shortened V by 4 bases and J by 9 bases, and 16 bases separated the two germline ends. Looked up from germline, CDR1 is KGHSH and CDR2 is LQKENI. The CDR3 runs 14 residues. Here the CDR3 DNA reads TGTGCCAGCTCACTGTACTCAGGGGACGCTGAGCAGTTCTTC. It translates to CASSLYSGDAEQFF.

This clonotype came up many times. The rearrangement links TRBV5-1 to TRBJ2-7; possibly TRBD1 for D (6 bases). The CDR3 covers 13 residues. Germline-derived CDR1 and CDR2 are SGHRS and YFSETQ. Trimming took 8 bases from V and 5 from J, leaving 17 bases between them. CDR3 protein: CASTRSRGHEQYF. The CDR3 DNA sequence: TGCGCCAGTACAAGAAGCAGGGGACACGAGCAGTACTTC.

This clonotype was seen many times. The CDR3 spells CASSPPLLGVYQPQHF. The CDR3 DNA reads as TGTGCCAGCAGTCCCCCCCTGCTGGGGGTCTACCAGCCCCAGCATTTT. V is TRBV12-3 or TRBV12-4 and J is TRBJ1-5; a weak D match, TRBD1 (5 bases). This CDR3 contains 16 residues. V lost 5 bases and J 7 bases, leaving 21 bases between the germline ends.

This clonotype was recorded at least ten times. The chain carries TRBV9 and TRBJ2-3; D gene ambiguous. Trimming pared 2 bases from V and 2 bases from J, leaving 6 bases between. This CDR3 is 13 amino acids long. The V gene's germline CDR1 is SGDLS and CDR2 YYNGEE. The CDR3 loop reads CASSVAYTDTQYF. In DNA form, the CDR3 reads TGTGCCAGCAGCGTGGCCTACACAGATACGCAGTATTTT.

At least ten counts were recorded for this clonotype. J is TRBJ1-1 and V is TRBV18; D gene uncertain. The CDR3 runs 15 residues. Between the trimmed V and J ends, which lost 0 bases and 2 bases, there was a span of 10 bases. The germline CDR1 and CDR2 sequences are KGHSH and LQKENI. The CDR3 here is CASSPPSLLNTEAFF. In nucleotides, the CDR3 is TGTGCCAGCTCACCACCGAGCTTACTTAACACTGAAGCTTTCTTT.